The 30 T cell receptor beta chains below come from one sample, sequenced in a study of T cells after yellow fever vaccination. One entry per CDR3 protein, called by TCRdb with MiXCR from the 5' RACE reads. There are some 390,000 distinct CDR3 sequences in the sample; over 15% occur only once, and over 15% lies in the top ten. Sequencing used PBMCs, obtained before the yellow fever booster vaccination. These receptors were taken from a man younger than 35 who received the YFV17D yellow fever vaccine.

In its sample, this clonotype was seen a few times. The chain is built from TRBV7-9 and TRBJ2-2; 7 bases agree with TRBD1. The CDR3 totals 21 residues. The germline V gene encodes CDR1 SEHNR and CDR2 FQNEAQ (reference sequence). V lost 1 base to trimming and J lost 7 bases; unmatched junction nucleotides: 24. The CDR3 here is CASSLEGVAYRDRSTHGELFF. The CDR3 DNA reads TGTGCCAGCAGCTTAGAGGGAGTGGCGTATCGGGACAGATCAACCCACGGGGAGCTGTTTTTT. Variable domain in full (rest from reference TRBV7-9 and TRBJ2-2): DTGVSQNPRHKITKRGQNVTFRCDPISEHNRLYWYRQTLGQGPEFLTYFQNEAQLEKSRLLSDRFSAERPKGSFSTLEIQRTEQGDSAMYLCASSLEGVAYRDRSTHGELFFGEGSRLTVL.

This clonotype was seen once. A much larger clonotype is one base distant, so this may be a read error. The J gene is TRBJ2-3, the V gene TRBV10-3, with TRBD2 as a possible D gene (6 bases). Germline assignment: CDR1 ENHRY and CDR2 SYGVKD. This CDR3 region has 14 residues. CDR3 in amino acids: CSISEFGGTDTQYF. Written as DNA, the CDR3 is TGTTCCATCAGTGAGTTTGGGGGGACAGATACGCAGTATTTT.

There are a few counts of this clonotype. The chain uses TRBV20-1 and TRBJ1-1; D ambiguous. This CDR3 has 14 residues. Germline V lookup: CDR1 DFQATT, CDR2 SNEGSKA (reference sequence). V lost 6 bases to trimming and J lost 4 bases, with 18 bases between them. The CDR3 nucleotides read TGCAGTGCGGATTCCGTACATCTTTTCACTGAAGCTTTCTTT. Amino acids: CSADSVHLFTEAFF.

CDR3 protein: CASSQDQPTKQFF. CDR3 nucleotides: TGCGCCAGCAGCCAAGATCAGCCCACCAAGCAGTTCTTC. The rearrangement links TRBV4-1 to TRBJ2-1; D unresolved. CDR1 MGHRA and CDR2 YSYEKL come from the germline V gene. The CDR3 has 13 amino acids. With 0 bases removed from V and 11 bases from J, the gap between germline ends came to 11 bases.

At least ten counts were recorded for this clonotype. V usage is TRBV5-1 and J usage is TRBJ1-1; D remains unclear. The V gene's germline CDR1 is SGHRS and CDR2 YFSETQ. V lost 4 bases to trimming and J lost 1 base, with 8 bases between them. This CDR3 spans 13 amino acids. CDR3 region: CASSPSWNTEAFF. The CDR3 DNA reads TGCGCCAGCAGCCCCTCGTGGAACACTGAAGCTTTCTTT. Variable domain in full (rest from reference TRBV5-1 and TRBJ1-1): KAGVTQTPRYLIKTRGQQVTLSCSPISGHRSVSWYQQTPGQGLQFLFEYFSETQRNKGNFPGRFSGRQFSNSRSEMNVSTLELGDSALYLCASSPSWNTEAFFGQGTRLTVV.

The chain joins TRBV4-3 to TRBJ1-5; D call uncertain. Per the germline V gene, CDR1 is LGHNA and CDR2 is YSLEER. This CDR3 is built from 17 residues. Deletions cut 4 bases from V and 1 base from J, with 17 bases between. The CDR3 region has the DNA TGCGCCAGCAGCCCTAGAGACGGCCCGAAGAGCAATCAGCCCCAGCATTTT. It translates to CASSPRDGPKSNQPQHF.

The rearrangement uses TRBV11-3 and TRBJ2-7, with a possible D match to TRBD2 (5 bases). In germline, CDR1 is SGHNT, CDR2 YENEEA. V was cut by 1 base and J by 2 bases, with 12 bases left in between. This CDR3 has 15 residues. The CDR3 here is CASSLGSARTYEQYF. As DNA, the CDR3 is TGTGCCAGCAGCTTAGGTAGCGCACGTACCTACGAGCAGTACTTC.

This clonotype was counted at least ten times. The chain is built from TRBV7-3 and TRBJ2-3; the D gene is possibly TRBD2 (6 bases). The CDR3 is made up of 17 amino acids. CDR1 and CDR2 from the germline V gene are SGHTA and FQGTGA. V lost 5 bases, J lost 0 bases, and 18 bases lay in between. The CDR3 is CASSPLTGVSSTDTQYF. In DNA, the CDR3 is TGTGCCAGCAGCCCGCTTACGGGAGTCTCGAGCACAGATACGCAGTATTTT.

This clonotype came up a few times. The V gene is TRBV7-9, the J gene TRBJ1-4; no reliable D call. This CDR3 is 15 amino acids long. Germline V CDR1 and CDR2: SEHNR, FQNEAQ (reference sequence). Trimming took off 2 bases at V and 6 bases at J, with 13 bases between the two ends. The CDR3 is CASSLFGEGDEKLFF. CDR3 bases: TGTGCCAGCAGCTTATTCGGGGAAGGTGATGAAAAACTGTTTTTT.

The chain carries TRBV12-3 or TRBV12-4 and TRBJ1-4, with unresolved D. The V end was cut by 3 bases, the J end by 8 bases, with 7 bases between. CDR3 length: 12 residues. The CDR3 DNA follows: TGTGCCAGCAGTTTTTCTCCAGAAAAACTGTTTTTT. Protein product: CASSFSPEKLFF.

This chain links TRBV5-1 with TRBJ2-5; D may match TRBD1 or TRBD2 (5 bases each). This CDR3 comprises 14 residues. Trimming took 3 bases from V and 2 from J, leaving 11 bases between them. Germline-derived CDR1 and CDR2 are SGHRS and YFSETQ. The CDR3, as DNA: TGCGCCAGCAGCTGGGGACCGAGACAAGAGACCCAGTACTTC. Residues: CASSWGPRQETQYF.

This chain joins TRBV6-1 and TRBJ1-6; D is uncertain. Per the germline V gene, CDR1 is MNHNS and CDR2 is SASEGT. This CDR3 has 13 residues. The germline V and J ends were trimmed by 3 bases and 8 bases, with 8 bases remaining between them. CDR3 amino acids: CASSEAADSPLHF. The CDR3 region has the DNA TGTGCCAGCAGTGAGGCAGCGGATTCACCCCTCCACTTT.

The chain couples TRBV5-1 to TRBJ2-5, with unresolved D. This CDR3 has 13 amino acids. Germline V lookup: CDR1 SGHRS, CDR2 YFSETQ. V was clipped by 1 base and J by 4 bases, with 8 bases between them. The CDR3 DNA follows: TGCGCCAGCAGCTTGTTTCCGATAGAGACCCAGTACTTC. Its translation: CASSLFPIETQYF.

There are a few counts of this clonotype. The gene calls are TRBV7-9 and TRBJ2-7, with TRBD2 as a possible D gene (7 bases). This CDR3 comprises 15 residues. V was clipped by 5 bases and J by 4 bases, with 18 bases between them. Germline assignment: CDR1 SEHNR and CDR2 FQNEAQ (reference sequence). CDR3 loop: CASSGRGAVRYEQYF. In DNA form, the CDR3 reads TGTGCCAGCAGCGGCCGGGGGGCAGTTCGATACGAGCAGTACTTC.

The chain has TRBV25-1 and TRBJ1-6; D uncertain. From germline, CDR1 is MGHDK and CDR2 SYGVNS. Trimming stripped 5 bases from V and 3 bases from J, with 8 bases between. This CDR3 region has 14 residues. The CDR3 DNA reads TGTGCCAGCAGTCGGGCACTCTATAATTCACCCCTCCACTTT. Protein sequence: CASSRALYNSPLHF.

This clonotype was observed a few times. The rearrangement uses TRBV6-6 and TRBJ2-2; the D is unclear. V was cut by 5 bases and J by 0 bases, with 13 bases left in between. The CDR3 totals 16 residues. The germline V gene has CDR1 MNHNY and CDR2 SVGAGI (reference sequence). The CDR3 reads CASSQPGIANTGELFF. CDR3 in DNA: TGTGCCAGCAGTCAGCCAGGAATAGCGAACACCGGGGAGCTGTTTTTT.

This chain uses TRBV5-1 with TRBJ2-5; 7 nucleotides agree with TRBD1. The CDR3 runs 14 residues. V shed 5 bases and J 3 bases; nucleotides not matched to a gene: 7. From germline, CDR1 is SGHRS and CDR2 YFSETQ. The CDR3 nucleotides read TGCGCCAGCAGAGGGGGCGAAACAGAAGAGACCCAGTACTTC. It encodes CASRGGETEETQYF.

The chain combines TRBV6-5 with TRBJ1-1; D unresolved. Trimming stripped 2 bases from V and 1 base from J, with 8 bases between. Germline V CDR1 and CDR2: MNHEY, SVGAGI. The CDR3 runs to 14 residues. The CDR3 loop is CASSYRARNTEAFF. CDR3 in DNA: TGTGCCAGCAGTTACCGCGCGAGGAACACTGAAGCTTTCTTT.

This chain uses TRBV23-1 with TRBJ2-3, with 7 bases lining up with TRBD1. TRBV23-1 is reported as an ORF; its role is uncertain. The CDR3 runs to 13 residues. J lost 6 bases, V lost 4 bases, and 4 bases had no gene match. CDR3 sequence (DNA): TGCGCCAGCAGTCCACAGGGGTTGGATACGCAGTATTTT. It translates to CASSPQGLDTQYF.

This clonotype has ten or more counts. The V gene is TRBV24-1, the J gene TRBJ2-5, with D possibly called TRBD1 or TRBD2 (5 bases each). The CDR3 is 15 residues long. V gave up 3 bases and J gave up 5 bases, with 15 bases separating them. The germline gives CDR1 KGHDR, CDR2 SFDVKD. The DNA for the CDR3 is TGTGCCACCAGTGATCCGGGGCCCCAGGTTGAGACCCAGTACTTC. This encodes CATSDPGPQVETQYF.

This sequence joins TRBV7-2 and TRBJ2-3; no clear D gene. Germline lookup yields CDR1 SGHTA and CDR2 FQGNSA. This CDR3 is 14 amino acids long. V lost 8 bases to trimming and J lost 0 bases, with 12 bases between them. CDR3 residues: CASSPLESTDTQYF. CDR3 DNA sequence: TGTGCCAGCTCCCCCCTGGAGAGCACAGATACGCAGTATTTT.

The rearrangement joins TRBV5-1 to TRBJ2-7; possible D gene TRBD2, 6 bases. Trimming cost V 0 bases and J 2 bases, with 15 bases left between them. CDR3 length equals 16 residues. Germline CDR1 SGHRS, CDR2 YFSETQ. The CDR3 sequence is CASSLAGLEPTYEQYF. CDR3 nucleotides: TGCGCCAGCAGCTTGGCGGGACTCGAACCTACCTACGAGCAGTACTTC.

The CDR3 region is CASSFQGLGYEQYV. The CDR3 region has the DNA TGTGCCAGCAGCTTCCAGGGGCTCGGGTACGAGCAGTACGTC. This chain uses TRBV11-2 with TRBJ2-7, with D possibly being TRBD1 (6 bases). Germline CDR1 and CDR2: SGHAT and FQNNGV. The CDR3 has 14 residues. V was trimmed by 3 bases and J by 4 bases, leaving 13 bases between them.

This clonotype was observed a handful of times. V usage is TRBV9 and J usage is TRBJ1-5, with TRBD1 as a possible D gene (5 bases). The V end was cut by 3 bases, the J end by 8 bases, with 15 bases between. Germline values: CDR1 SGDLS, CDR2 YYNGEE. The CDR3 is made up of 14 amino acids. CDR3 residues: CASSEGLGGEPQHF. CDR3 coding DNA: TGTGCCAGCAGCGAGGGTCTTGGGGGTGAGCCCCAGCATTTT.

This clonotype was counted a few times. V is TRBV7-2 and J is TRBJ1-1; D not certain. Germline CDR1 and CDR2: SGHTA and FQGNSA. The CDR3 consists of 13 residues. Between the trimmed V and J ends, which lost 1 base and 4 bases, there was a span of 7 bases. DNA for the CDR3: TGTGCCAGCAGCTTAGAGGTTGCCACTGAAGCTTTCTTT. Protein sequence: CASSLEVATEAFF.

In its sample, this clonotype was seen a few times. This sequence joins TRBV29-1 and TRBJ1-2; D remains unclear. Between the trimmed V and J ends, which lost 6 bases and 8 bases, there was a span of 13 bases. The CDR3 extends over 11 amino acids. The germline CDR1 and CDR2 sequences are SQVTM and ANQGSEA. The CDR3 bases are TGCAGCGTCATTACTCGGGTCGGCTACACCTTC. Translation: CSVITRVGYTF.

This sequence joins TRBV4-3 and TRBJ1-1, with TRBD1 matching over 11 bases. The junction had 7 bases not matched to a gene; V was cut back by 4 bases and J by 0 bases. There are 17 residues in the CDR3. CDR1 and CDR2 (germline): LGHNA, YSLEER. In DNA form, the CDR3 reads TGCGCCAGCAGCCGCGGGACAGGGGGATCCATGAACACTGAAGCTTTCTTT. It encodes CASSRGTGGSMNTEAFF.

V is TRBV9 and J is TRBJ2-7, with D hard to call. The CDR3 loop spans 11 amino acids. Germline CDR1 and CDR2: SGDLS and YYNGEE. Trimming shortened V by 1 base and J by 6 bases, and 5 bases separated the two germline ends. The CDR3 DNA reads as TGTGCCAGCAGCGTAAAGGGCGAGCAGTACGTC. Translated: CASSVKGEQYV.

This clonotype has more than one count but fewer than ten. The V gene is TRBV6-5, the J gene TRBJ1-1; D possibly corresponds to TRBD1 (6 bases). V was cut by 6 bases and J by 5 bases, with 16 bases left in between. This CDR3 has 14 residues. Per germline, CDR1 MNHEY and CDR2 SVGAGI. In nucleotides, the CDR3 is TGTGCCAGCAGCCGGGGGGCGCCGGGGACTGAAGCTTTCTTT. Translation: CASSRGAPGTEAFF.

This clonotype came up a few times. The V gene is TRBV6-2 or TRBV6-3, the J gene TRBJ2-5; 11 positions match TRBD2. V lost 5 bases and J lost 4; bases outside the gene matches: 6. The CDR3 extends over 15 amino acids. The germline CDR1 and CDR2 sequences are MNHEY and SVGEGT. CDR3 loop: CASSVPLAGVETQYF. Written as DNA, the CDR3 is TGTGCCAGCAGTGTCCCACTAGCGGGGGTAGAGACCCAGTACTTC.